The source of this T cell receptor (beta chain) is a study of early T cells in non-severe SARS-CoV-2 infection. Overall study: It was bulk RNA from unsorted whole blood that was sequenced, and the chains were unpaired.

A word on this clonotype: The antigen remains unidentified. The junction departs from germline at one end; a sequencing error may be responsible.

The CDR3 contains 15 residues. The germline CDR1 and CDR2 sequences are DFQATT and SNEGSKA (reference sequence). Study conclusions and caveats: Anti-spike CD8 specificities were favored by VDJdb matching, whose results missed private and CD4 specificities.

Individual cDNA molecules received unique molecular identifiers during library preparation. Using its own MiXCR run on the 5' RACE reads, TCRdb lists one record per CDR3 protein. The sample lists around 30,000 distinct CDR3 sequences; roughly 6% were seen once. The sequence was obtained from an adult who was a healthcare worker with PCR-confirmed SARS-CoV-2 infection or an uninfected control (not recorded which). This chain uses TRBV20-1 with TRBJ2-1, with D tentatively TRBD2 (5 bases). The specimen was whole blood. CDR3 in amino acids: CSARDSARTYDEQFF. The DNA for the CDR3 is TGCAGTGCTAGAGATAGCGCCAGGACCTACGATGAGCAGTTCTTC.